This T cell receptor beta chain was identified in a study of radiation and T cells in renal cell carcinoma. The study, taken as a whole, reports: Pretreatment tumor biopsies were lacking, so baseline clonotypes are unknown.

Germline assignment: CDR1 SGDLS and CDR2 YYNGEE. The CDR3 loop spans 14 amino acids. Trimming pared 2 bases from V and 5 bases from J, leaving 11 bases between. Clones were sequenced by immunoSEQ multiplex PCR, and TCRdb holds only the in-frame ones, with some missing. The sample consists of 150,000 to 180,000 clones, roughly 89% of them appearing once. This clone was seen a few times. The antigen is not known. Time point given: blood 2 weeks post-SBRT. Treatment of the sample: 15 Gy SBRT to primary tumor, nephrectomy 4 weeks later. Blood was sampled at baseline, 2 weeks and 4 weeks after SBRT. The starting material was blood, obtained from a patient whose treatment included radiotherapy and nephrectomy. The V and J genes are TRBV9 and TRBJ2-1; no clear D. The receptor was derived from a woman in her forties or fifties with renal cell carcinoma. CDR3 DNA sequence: TGTGCCAGCAGCGTTAGGTGGGAAAACAATGAGCAGTTCTTC. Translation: CASSVRWENNEQFF.